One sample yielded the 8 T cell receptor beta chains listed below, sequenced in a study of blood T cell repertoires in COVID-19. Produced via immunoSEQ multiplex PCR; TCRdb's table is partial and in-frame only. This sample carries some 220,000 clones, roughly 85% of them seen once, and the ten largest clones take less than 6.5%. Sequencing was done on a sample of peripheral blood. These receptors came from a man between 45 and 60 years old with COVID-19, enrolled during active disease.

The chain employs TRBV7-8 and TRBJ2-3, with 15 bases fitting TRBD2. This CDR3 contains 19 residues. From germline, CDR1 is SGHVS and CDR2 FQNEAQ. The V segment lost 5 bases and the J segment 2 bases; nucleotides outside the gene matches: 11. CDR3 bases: TGTGCCAGCAGCCGAGGACTAGCGGGGGGGCCGGTGCTCACAGATACGCAGTATTTT. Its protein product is CASSRGLAGGPVLTDTQYF.

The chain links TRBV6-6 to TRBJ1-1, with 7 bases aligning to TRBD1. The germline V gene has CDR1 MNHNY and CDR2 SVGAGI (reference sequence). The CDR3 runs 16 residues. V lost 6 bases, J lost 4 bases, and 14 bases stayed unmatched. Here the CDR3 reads CASRPRGTRGSTEAFF. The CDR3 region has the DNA TGTGCCAGCAGGCCCCGGGGGACCAGGGGGAGCACTGAAGCTTTCTTT.

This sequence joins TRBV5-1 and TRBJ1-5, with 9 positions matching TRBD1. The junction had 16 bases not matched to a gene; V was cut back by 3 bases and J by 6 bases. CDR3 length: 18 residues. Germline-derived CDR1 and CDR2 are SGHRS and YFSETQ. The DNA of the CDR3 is TGCGCCAGCAGCTCCCGTCCCGGGACAGGGAGTGCTCGTCAGCCCCAGCATTTT. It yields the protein CASSSRPGTGSARQPQHF. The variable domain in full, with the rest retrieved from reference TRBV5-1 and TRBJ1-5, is KAGVTQTPRYLIKTRGQQVTLSCSPISGHRSVSWYQQTPGQGLQFLFEYFSETQRNKGNFPGRFSGRQFSNSRSEMNVSTLELGDSALYLCASSSRPGTGSARQPQHFGDGTRLSIL.

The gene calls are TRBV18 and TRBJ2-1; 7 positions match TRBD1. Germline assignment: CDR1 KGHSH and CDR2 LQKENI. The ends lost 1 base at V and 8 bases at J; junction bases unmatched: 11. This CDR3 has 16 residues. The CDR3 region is CASSPRPGGELDEQFF. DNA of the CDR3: TGTGCCAGCTCACCACGGCCAGGGGGAGAGTTGGATGAGCAGTTCTTC.

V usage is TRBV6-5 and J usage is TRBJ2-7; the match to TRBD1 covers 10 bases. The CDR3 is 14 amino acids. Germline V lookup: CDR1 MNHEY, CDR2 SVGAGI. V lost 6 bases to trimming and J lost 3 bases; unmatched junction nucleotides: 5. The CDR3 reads CASSLRTGGYEQYF. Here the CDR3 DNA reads TGTGCCAGCAGCCTCAGGACAGGGGGCTACGAGCAGTACTTC.

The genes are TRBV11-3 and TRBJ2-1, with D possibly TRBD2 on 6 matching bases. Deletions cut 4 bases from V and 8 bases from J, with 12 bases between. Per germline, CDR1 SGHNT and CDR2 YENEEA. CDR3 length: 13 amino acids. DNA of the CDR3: TGTGCCAGCAGCTCCTGGGGGGTAGATGAGCAGTTCTTC. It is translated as CASSSWGVDEQFF.

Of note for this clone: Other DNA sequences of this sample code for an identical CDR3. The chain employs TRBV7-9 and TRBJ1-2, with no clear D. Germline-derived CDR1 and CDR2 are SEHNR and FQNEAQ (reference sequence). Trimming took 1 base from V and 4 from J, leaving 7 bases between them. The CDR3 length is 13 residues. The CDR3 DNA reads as TGTGCCAGCAGCTTAGGGAGTAGCTATGGCTACACCTTC. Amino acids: CASSLGSSYGYTF.

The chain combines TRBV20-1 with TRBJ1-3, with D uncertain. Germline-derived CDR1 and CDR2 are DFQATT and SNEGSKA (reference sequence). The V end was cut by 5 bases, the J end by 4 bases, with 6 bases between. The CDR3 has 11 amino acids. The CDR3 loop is CSARGGNTIYF. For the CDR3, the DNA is TGCAGTGCTCGGGGAGGAAACACCATATATTTT.